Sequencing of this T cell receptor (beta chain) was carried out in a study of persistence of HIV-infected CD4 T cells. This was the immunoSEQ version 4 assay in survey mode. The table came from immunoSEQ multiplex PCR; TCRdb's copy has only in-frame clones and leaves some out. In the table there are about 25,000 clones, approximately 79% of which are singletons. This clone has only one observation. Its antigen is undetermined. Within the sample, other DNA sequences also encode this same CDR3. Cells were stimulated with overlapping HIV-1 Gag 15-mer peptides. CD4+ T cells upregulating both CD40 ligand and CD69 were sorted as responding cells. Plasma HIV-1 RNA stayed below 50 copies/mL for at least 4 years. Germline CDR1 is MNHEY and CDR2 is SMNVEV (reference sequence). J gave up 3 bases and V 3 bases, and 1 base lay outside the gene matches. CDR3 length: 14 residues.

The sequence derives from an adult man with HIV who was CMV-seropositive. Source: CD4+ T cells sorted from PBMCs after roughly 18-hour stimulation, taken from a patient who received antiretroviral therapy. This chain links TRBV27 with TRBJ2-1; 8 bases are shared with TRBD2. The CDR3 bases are TGTGCCAGCAGTTTCCGGGGGGGCTACAATGAGCAGTTCTTC. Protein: CASSFRGGYNEQFF.